This T cell receptor beta chain was identified during a study of T cell responses to AZD1222 COVID-19 vaccine. Study context: Pooled together were second doses at about 4 or about 12 weeks. Study-level findings and limits: Clonal diversity was possibly underestimated; the donors were predominantly white British and more often female. Regions 160-218 and 743-854 held dominance among vaccine-associated CD4 TCRs, which spanned spike. Baseline seropositivity characterized only 5 to 7 AZD1222 recipients.

As regards this clone: Its antigen is unknown.

Generated by immunoSEQ multiplex PCR, the TCRdb table keeps only in-frame clones and is missing some. The data show about 170,000 clones, with roughly 92% seen just once and over 1.5% held by the top ten. The CDR3 has 15 residues. Trimming took 1 base from V and 2 from J, leaving 9 bases between them. Germline values: CDR1 LGHDT, CDR2 YNNKEL (reference sequence). This sequence originates from an adult in good health. The sample consisted of peripheral blood, taken on day 0 of AZD1222 vaccination. The genes are TRBV3-1 (or the pseudogene TRBV3-2) and TRBJ1-3; D gene ambiguous. The CDR3 is CASSQGRAPGNTIYF. CDR3 coding DNA: TGTGCCAGCAGCCAAGGAAGGGCCCCTGGAAACACCATATATTTT.